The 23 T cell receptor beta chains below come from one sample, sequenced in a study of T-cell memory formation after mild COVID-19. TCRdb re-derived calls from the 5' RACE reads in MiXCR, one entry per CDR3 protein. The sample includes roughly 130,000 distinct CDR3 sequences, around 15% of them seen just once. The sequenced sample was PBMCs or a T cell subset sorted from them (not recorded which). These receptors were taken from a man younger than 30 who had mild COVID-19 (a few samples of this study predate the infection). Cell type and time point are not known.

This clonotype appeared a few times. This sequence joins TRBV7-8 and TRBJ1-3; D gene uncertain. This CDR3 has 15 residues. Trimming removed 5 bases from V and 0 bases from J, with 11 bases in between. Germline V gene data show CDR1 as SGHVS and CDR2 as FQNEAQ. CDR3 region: CASSAGSLSGNTIYF. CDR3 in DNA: TGTGCCAGCAGCGCGGGTTCCCTCTCTGGAAACACCATATATTTT.

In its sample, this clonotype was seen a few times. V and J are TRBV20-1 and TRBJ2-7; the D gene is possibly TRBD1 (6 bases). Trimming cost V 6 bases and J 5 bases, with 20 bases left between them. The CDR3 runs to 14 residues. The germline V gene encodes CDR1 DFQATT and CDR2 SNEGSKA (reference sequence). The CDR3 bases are TGCAGTGCCCCCAACAGGGACGGTGCCGACGAGCAGTACTTC. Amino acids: CSAPNRDGADEQYF.

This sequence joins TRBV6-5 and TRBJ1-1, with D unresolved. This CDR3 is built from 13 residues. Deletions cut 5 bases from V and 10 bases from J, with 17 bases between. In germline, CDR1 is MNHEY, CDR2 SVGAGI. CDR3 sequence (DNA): TGTGCCAGCAGTGGAGCCGGGTCCCAGACAGCTTTCTTT. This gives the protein CASSGAGSQTAFF.

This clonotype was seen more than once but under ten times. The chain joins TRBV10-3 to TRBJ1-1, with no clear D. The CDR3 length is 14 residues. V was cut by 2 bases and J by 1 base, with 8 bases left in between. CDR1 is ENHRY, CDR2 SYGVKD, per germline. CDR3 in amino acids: CAISEGERNTEAFF. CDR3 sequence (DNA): TGTGCCATCAGTGAGGGGGAAAGGAACACTGAAGCTTTCTTT.

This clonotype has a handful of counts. In DNA form, the CDR3 reads TGTGCCAGCAGCTCCACGGGGGGCGCCGGGGAGCTGTTTTTT. This encodes CASSSTGGAGELFF. This chain links TRBV12-3 or TRBV12-4 with TRBJ2-2, with D perhaps TRBD2 (7 bases). CDR3 length: 14 amino acids. V lost 6 bases and J 6 bases, leaving 14 bases between the germline ends.

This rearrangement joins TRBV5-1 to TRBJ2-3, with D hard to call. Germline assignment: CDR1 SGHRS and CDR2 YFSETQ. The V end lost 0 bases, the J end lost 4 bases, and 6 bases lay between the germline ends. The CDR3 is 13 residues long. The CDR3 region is CASSLDLSDTQYF. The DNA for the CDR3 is TGCGCCAGCAGCTTGGATTTGTCAGATACGCAGTATTTT.

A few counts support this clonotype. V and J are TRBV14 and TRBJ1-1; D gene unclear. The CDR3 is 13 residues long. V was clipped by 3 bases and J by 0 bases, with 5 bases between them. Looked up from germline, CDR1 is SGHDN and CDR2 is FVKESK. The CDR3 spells CASSQGMNTEAFF. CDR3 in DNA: TGTGCCAGCAGCCAGGGTATGAACACTGAAGCTTTCTTT.

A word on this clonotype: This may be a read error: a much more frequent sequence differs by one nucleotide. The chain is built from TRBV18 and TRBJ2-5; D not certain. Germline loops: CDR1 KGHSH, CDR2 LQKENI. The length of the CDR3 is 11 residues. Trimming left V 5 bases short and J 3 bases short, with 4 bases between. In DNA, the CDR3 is TGTGCCAGCTCAACAGAAGAGACCCAGTACTTC. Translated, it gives CASSTEETQYF. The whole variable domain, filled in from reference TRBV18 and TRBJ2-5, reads NAGVMQNPRHLVRRRGQEARLRCSPMKGHSHVYWYRQLPEEGLKFMVYLQKENIIDESGMPKERFSAEFPKEGPSILRIQQVVRGDSAAYFCASSTEETQYFGPGTRLLVL.

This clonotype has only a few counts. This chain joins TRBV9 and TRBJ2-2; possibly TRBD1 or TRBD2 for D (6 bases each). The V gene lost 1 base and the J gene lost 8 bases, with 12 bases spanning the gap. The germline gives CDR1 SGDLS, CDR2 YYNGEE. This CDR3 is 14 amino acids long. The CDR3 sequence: CASSVRGHDGELFF. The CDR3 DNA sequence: TGTGCCAGCAGCGTACGGGGGCACGATGGGGAGCTGTTTTTT.

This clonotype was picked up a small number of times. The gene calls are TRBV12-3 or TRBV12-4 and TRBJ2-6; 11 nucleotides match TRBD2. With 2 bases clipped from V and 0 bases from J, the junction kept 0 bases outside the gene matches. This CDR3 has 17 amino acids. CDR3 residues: CASSLLAGGSGANVLTF. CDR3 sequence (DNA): TGTGCCAGCAGTTTACTAGCGGGGGGCTCTGGGGCCAACGTCCTGACTTTC.

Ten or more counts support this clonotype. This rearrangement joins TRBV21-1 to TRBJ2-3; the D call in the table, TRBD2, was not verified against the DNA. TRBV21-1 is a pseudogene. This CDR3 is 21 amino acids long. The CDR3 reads CASSKALGLAGGRSSTDTQYF. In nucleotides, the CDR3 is TGTGCCAGCAGCAAAGCGCTAGGACTAGCGGGGGGCCGATCGAGCACAGATACGCAGTATTTT.

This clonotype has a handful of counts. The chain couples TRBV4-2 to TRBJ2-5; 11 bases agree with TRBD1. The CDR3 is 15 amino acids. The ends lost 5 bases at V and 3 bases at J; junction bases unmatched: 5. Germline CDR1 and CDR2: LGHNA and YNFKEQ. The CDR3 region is CASSDRDRGKETQYF. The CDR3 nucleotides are TGTGCCAGCAGCGACCGGGACAGGGGGAAAGAGACCCAGTACTTC.

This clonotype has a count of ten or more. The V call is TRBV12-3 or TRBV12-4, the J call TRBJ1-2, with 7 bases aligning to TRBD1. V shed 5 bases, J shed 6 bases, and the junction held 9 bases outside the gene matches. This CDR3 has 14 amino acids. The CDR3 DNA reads TGTGCCAGCAGTCCGTGGACAGGCGACCATGGCTACACCTTC. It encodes CASSPWTGDHGYTF.

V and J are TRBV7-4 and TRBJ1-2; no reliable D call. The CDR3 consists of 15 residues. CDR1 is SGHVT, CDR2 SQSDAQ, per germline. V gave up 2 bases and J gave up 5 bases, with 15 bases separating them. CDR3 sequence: CASSLWAQLFYGYTF. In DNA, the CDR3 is TGTGCCAGCAGCTTATGGGCACAGCTATTTTATGGCTACACCTTC.

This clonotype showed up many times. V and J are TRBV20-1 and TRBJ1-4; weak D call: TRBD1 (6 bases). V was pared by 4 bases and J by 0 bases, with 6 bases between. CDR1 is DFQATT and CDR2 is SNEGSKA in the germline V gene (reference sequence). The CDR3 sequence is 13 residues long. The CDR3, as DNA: TGCAGTGCTACAGGGGCAACTAATGAAAAACTGTTTTTT. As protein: CSATGATNEKLFF.

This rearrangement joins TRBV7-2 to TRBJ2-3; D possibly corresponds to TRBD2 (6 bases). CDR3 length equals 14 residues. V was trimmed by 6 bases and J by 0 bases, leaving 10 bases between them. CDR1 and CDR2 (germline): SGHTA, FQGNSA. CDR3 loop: CASREAGSTDTQYF. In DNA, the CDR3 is TGTGCCAGCAGGGAGGCGGGAAGCACAGATACGCAGTATTTT.

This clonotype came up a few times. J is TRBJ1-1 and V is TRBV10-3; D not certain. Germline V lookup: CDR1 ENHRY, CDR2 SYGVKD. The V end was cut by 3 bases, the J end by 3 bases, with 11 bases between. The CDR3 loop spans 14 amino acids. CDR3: CAISDTLGYTEAFF. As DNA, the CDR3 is TGTGCCATCAGTGATACTCTGGGGTACACTGAAGCTTTCTTT.

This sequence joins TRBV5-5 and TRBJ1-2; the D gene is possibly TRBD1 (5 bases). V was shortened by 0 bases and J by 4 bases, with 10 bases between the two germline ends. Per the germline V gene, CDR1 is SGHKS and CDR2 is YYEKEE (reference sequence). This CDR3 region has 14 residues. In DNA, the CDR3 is TGTGCCAGCAGCTTGGCTGGGACGGTCTATGGCTACACCTTC. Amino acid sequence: CASSLAGTVYGYTF.

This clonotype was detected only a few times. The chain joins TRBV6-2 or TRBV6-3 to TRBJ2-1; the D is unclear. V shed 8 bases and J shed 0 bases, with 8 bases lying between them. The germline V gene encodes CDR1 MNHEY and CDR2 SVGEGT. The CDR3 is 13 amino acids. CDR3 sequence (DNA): TGTGCCAGCTGTTTGAGCTCCTACAATGAGCAGTTCTTC. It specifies CASCLSSYNEQFF.

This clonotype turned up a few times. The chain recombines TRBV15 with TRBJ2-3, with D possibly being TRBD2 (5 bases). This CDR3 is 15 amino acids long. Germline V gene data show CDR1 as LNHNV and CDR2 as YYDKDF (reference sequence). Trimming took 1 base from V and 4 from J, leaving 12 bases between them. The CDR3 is CATSRGVSVADTQYF. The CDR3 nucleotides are TGTGCCACCAGCAGAGGGGTTAGCGTCGCAGATACGCAGTATTTT.

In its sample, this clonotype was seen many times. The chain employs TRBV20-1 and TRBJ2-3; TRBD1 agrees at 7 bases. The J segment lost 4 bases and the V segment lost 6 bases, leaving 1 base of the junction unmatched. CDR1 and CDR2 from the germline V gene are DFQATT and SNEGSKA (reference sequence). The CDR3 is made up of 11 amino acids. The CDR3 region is CSAQGADTQYF. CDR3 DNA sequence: TGCAGTGCCCAGGGGGCAGATACGCAGTATTTT.

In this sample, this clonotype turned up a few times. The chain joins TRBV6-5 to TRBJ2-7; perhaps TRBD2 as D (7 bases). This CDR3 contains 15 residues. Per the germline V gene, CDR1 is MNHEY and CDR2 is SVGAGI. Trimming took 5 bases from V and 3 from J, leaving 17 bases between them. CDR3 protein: CASSKGGAGNYEQYF. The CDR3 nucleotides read TGTGCCAGCAGTAAGGGGGGGGCAGGGAACTACGAGCAGTACTTC.

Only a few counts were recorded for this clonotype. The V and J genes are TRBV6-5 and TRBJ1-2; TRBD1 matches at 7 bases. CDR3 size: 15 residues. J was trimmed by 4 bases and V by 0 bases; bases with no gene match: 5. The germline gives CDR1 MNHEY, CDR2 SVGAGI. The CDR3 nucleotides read TGTGCCAGCAGTTACTCGGACAGGCCCCCCTATGGCTACACCTTC. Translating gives CASSYSDRPPYGYTF.